A selection of T cell receptor beta chains follows, all from one sample in a study of T cell repertoires in cytomegalovirus infection. TCRdb reprocessed the reads via MiXCR and lists one record per CDR3 protein. The data hold approximately 500,000 distinct CDR3 sequences, with 15% to 20% observed a single time. Sequencing was performed on CD8+ T cells from PBMCs. The receptors were gathered from a human donor in good health (CMV status not recorded). Some clones in this sample may be carry-over from other donors' samples. Both conserved end residues are part of each CDR3. Fields, in order: V gene, D gene, J gene, clone size, CDR3 length, CDR3 protein, CDR3 DNA. D genes are given only for firm matches. Not all rows give a size; the values are once, few, many and, for expanded clones, a class.

TRBV7-2,TRBD2,TRBJ2-5,many,16,CASSFRRTSSEETQYF,TGTGCCAGCAGCTTCCGAAGGACTAGCTCTGAAGAGACCCAGTACTTC
TRBV10-2,TRBD1,TRBJ2-7,once,14,CASSKRDRVWEQYF,TGCGCCAGCAGTAAGAGGGACAGGGTTTGGGAGCAGTACTTC
TRBV12-3/TRBV12-4,TRBD1,TRBJ1-2,-,15,CASSLALTGGYGYTF,TGTGCCAGCAGTTTAGCGCTGACAGGGGGCTATGGCTACACCTTC
TRBV5-5,-,TRBJ2-7,-,15,CASSLGRTYSYEQYF,TGTGCCAGCAGCTTGGGGCGGACCTACTCCTACGAGCAGTACTTC
TRBV4-1,-,TRBJ2-3,many,16,CASSQVVKRNTDTQYF,TGCGCCAGCAGCCAAGTGGTTAAGCGGAACACAGATACGCAGTATTTT
TRBV5-1,TRBD1,TRBJ1-5,-,16,CASSFRVDRDNQPQHF,TGCGCCAGCAGCTTCCGAGTGGACAGGGACAATCAGCCCCAGCATTTT
TRBV12-3/TRBV12-4,-,TRBJ2-1,many,12,CASSFPPGEQFF,TGTGCCAGCAGTTTTCCCCCGGGGGAGCAGTTCTTC
TRBV11-2,TRBD1,TRBJ1-1,few,18,CASSLGDSTGTGVTEAFF,TGTGCCAGCAGCTTAGGAGACAGTACCGGGACAGGGGTCACTGAAGCTTTCTTT
TRBV4-1,-,TRBJ2-2,-,12,CASSAGVRELFF,TGCGCCAGCAGCGCAGGGGTTAGGGAGCTGTTTTTT
TRBV7-9,-,TRBJ1-2,many,15,CASSLPGSNTYGYTF,TGTGCCAGCAGCCTTCCCGGCTCAAACACCTATGGCTACACCTTC
TRBV27,TRBD1,TRBJ1-4,-,17,CASSSSLGDRRDEKLFF,TGTGCCAGCAGTTCCAGCCTGGGGGACAGACGGGATGAAAAACTGTTTTTT